These T cell receptor beta chains were read from a single sample in a study of CD8 T cells in ankylosing spondylitis. TCRdb reprocessed the 5' RACE reads via MiXCR and lists one record per CDR3 protein. This table holds roughly 150,000 distinct CDR3 sequences, roughly 34% found once. The sample was synovial fluid, either unsorted or a sorted T cell fraction (not recorded which). The source is a male donor with ankylosing spondylitis. Both conserved end residues are part of each CDR3. D genes are given only for firm matches. The size of a clone is reported for some rows only, either as once, few or many, or as a class for expanded clones.

j_call d_call v_call clone_size cdr3_nt cdr3_aa
TRBJ1-3 - TRBV18 few TGTGCCAGCTCACCTAGCCCGACAGGCTTTGGAAACACCATATATTTT CASSPSPTGFGNTIYF
TRBJ2-5 - TRBV12-3/TRBV12-4 - TGTGCCAGCAGCCCAGTGGGGCCGCAAGAGACCCAGTACTTC CASSPVGPQETQYF
TRBJ1-1 - TRBV27 - TGTGCCAGCAGTTTATCAGCGGTCGGGAGACGCCTGAACACTGAAGCTTTCTTT CASSLSAVGRRLNTEAFF
TRBJ2-5 TRBD2 TRBV6-1 few TGTGCCAGCGGACTAGCGGGACCGTCAGAGACCCAGTACTTC CASGLAGPSETQYF
TRBJ2-1 - TRBV3-1 - TGTGCCAGCAGCCAAGCGATGGACTCTGCTTGGGAGCAGTTCTTC CASSQAMDSAWEQFF
TRBJ1-4 - TRBV7-9 few TGTGCCAGCAGCTTAGATGGATCCCAGCGCGGAAAACTGTTTTTT CASSLDGSQRGKLFF
TRBJ2-3 - TRBV10-3 few TGTGCCATCAGTGAATACTCCGTTGGGGATACGCAGTATTTT CAISEYSVGDTQYF
TRBJ1-2 TRBD1 TRBV5-1 - TGCGCCAGCAGCTCGACAGGGGATAACTATGGCTACACCTTC CASSSTGDNYGYTF
TRBJ2-3 - TRBV2 - TGTGCCAGCAGCCCCGGGGGTGATTACACAGATACGCAGTATTTT CASSPGGDYTDTQYF
TRBJ1-6 TRBD1 TRBV28 - TGTGCCAGCAGTGGAGGGGGCTTCTCCTATAATTCACCCCTCCACTTT CASSGGGFSYNSPLHF
TRBJ2-5 - TRBV29-1 few TGCAGCTATGGGGGACTTAGGGGAGAGACCCAGTACTTC CSYGGLRGETQYF
TRBJ2-1 - TRBV20-1 - TGCAGTGCTAGTTCGTCATTCAAATACAATGAGCAGTTCTTC CSASSSFKYNEQFF
TRBJ1-5 - TRBV28 many TGTGCCAGCAGTTGGTGGGGGGATCAGCCCCAGCATTTT CASSWWGDQPQHF
TRBJ2-3 TRBD2 TRBV3-1 many TGTGCCAGCAGCCAAGGACTAGCGGGGGGCACAGATACGCAGTATTTT CASSQGLAGGTDTQYF
TRBJ2-1 TRBD2 TRBV5-1 few TGCGCCAGCAGCGGGTTCGTTGGAAGCGGGGCTTACAATGAGCAGTTCTTC CASSGFVGSGAYNEQFF
TRBJ1-2 TRBD1 TRBV3-1 few TGTGCCAGCAGCCAAGGATTAGGACAGGGGAATGGCTACACCTTC CASSQGLGQGNGYTF
TRBJ1-5 - TRBV15 many TGTGCCACCAGCAGAGTAGGGGGTGAACAGCCCCAGCATTTT CATSRVGGEQPQHF
TRBJ2-5 TRBD2 TRBV7-8 - TGTGCCAGCAGCTTTTCTTCGACTAGCCTACAAGAGACCCAGTACTTC CASSFSSTSLQETQYF
TRBJ1-2 - TRBV4-2 - TGTGCCAGCAGCCAACCTGGCCAGCGGGGTGGCTACACCTTC CASSQPGQRGGYTF
TRBJ2-1 - TRBV20-1 few TGCAGTGCTAAAAGTGCTAGCGATCCTAGGTATGAGCAGTTCTTC CSAKSASDPRYEQFF
TRBJ2-7 - TRBV30 few TGTGCCTGGAGTGTACAGTCACCTTACGAGCAGTACTTC CAWSVQSPYEQYF
TRBJ2-3 TRBD1 TRBV18 few TGTGCCAGCTCACCACCGTTTCGGACAGGGGGTACAGATACGCAGTATTTT CASSPPFRTGGTDTQYF
TRBJ2-5 - TRBV20-1 many TGCAGTGCTAGTCCCTCGTCCTGGGGACCCCTTCAAGAGACCCAGTACTTC CSASPSSWGPLQETQYF
TRBJ2-2 - TRBV3-1 - TGTGCCAGCAGCCAAAGGGGGGCGGTCACCGGGGAGCTGTTTTTT CASSQRGAVTGELFF
TRBJ1-2 - TRBV3-1 - TGTGCCAGCAGCCAAGAATGGAACTATGGCTACACCTTC CASSQEWNYGYTF
TRBJ2-1 TRBD2 TRBV5-1 - TGCGCCAGCAGCTTGGGTGGGAGGGGATACAATGAGCAGTTCTTC CASSLGGRGYNEQFF
TRBJ1-6 - TRBV15 - TGTGCCACCAGCAGACGCAGAGATAATTCACCCCTCCACTTT CATSRRRDNSPLHF
TRBJ1-3 - TRBV30 few TGTGCCTGGGCCCTTGAAAACACCATATATTTT CAWALENTIYF
TRBJ1-6 TRBD1 TRBV7-9 few TGTGCCAGCAGCAACAGACAGGGGGCTACTTCACCCCTCCACTTT CASSNRQGATSPLHF
TRBJ2-1 - TRBV28 few TGTGCCAGCAGTTTTAGGGCCGGGACGAGTGGGACTCGCCGGGGTAACTCCTACAATGAGCAGTTCTTC CASSFRAGTSGTRRGNSYNEQFF
TRBJ2-1 - TRBV5-1 many TGCGCCAGCAGCGGGGGGAGGTCAGGCAATGAGCAGTTCTTC CASSGGRSGNEQFF